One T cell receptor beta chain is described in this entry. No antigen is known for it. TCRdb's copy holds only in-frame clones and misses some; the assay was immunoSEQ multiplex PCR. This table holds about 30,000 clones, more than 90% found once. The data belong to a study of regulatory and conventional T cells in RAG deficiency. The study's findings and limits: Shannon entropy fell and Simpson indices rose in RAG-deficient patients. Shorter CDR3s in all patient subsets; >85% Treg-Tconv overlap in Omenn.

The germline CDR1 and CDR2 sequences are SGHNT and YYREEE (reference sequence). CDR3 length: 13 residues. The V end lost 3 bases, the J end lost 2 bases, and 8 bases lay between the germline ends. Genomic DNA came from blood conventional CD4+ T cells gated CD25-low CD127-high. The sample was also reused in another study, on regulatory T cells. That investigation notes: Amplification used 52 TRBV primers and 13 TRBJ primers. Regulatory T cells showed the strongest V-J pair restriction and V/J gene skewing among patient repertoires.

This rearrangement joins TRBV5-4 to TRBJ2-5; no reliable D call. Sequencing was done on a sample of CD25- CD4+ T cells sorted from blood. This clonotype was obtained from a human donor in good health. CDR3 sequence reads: CASSSYSQETQYF. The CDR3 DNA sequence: TGTGCCAGCAGCTCCTACTCGCAAGAGACCCAGTACTTC.